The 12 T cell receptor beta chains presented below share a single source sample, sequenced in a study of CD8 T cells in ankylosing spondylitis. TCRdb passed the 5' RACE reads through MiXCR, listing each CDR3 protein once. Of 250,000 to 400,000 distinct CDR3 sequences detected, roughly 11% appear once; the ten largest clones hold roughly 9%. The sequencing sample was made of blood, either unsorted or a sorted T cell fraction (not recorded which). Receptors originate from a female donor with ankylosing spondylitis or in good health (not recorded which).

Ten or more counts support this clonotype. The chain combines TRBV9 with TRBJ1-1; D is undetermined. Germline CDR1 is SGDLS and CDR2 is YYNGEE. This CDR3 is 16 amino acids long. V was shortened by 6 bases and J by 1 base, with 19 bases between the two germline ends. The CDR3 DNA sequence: TGTGCCAGCAAGCCGTTGGGTTCAGCGCAGAACACTGAAGCTTTCTTT. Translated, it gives CASKPLGSAQNTEAFF.

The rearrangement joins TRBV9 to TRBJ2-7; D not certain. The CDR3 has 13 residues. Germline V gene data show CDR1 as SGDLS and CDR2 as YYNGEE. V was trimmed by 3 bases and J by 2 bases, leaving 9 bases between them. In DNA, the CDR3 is TGTGCCAGCAGCGCCCCCACGGCCTACGAGCAGTACTTC. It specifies CASSAPTAYEQYF.

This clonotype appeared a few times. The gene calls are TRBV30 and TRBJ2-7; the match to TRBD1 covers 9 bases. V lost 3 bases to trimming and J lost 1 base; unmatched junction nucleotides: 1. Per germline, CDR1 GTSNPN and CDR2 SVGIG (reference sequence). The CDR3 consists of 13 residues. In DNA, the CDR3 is TGTGCCTGGAGGGACAGGGGTTCCTACGAGCAGTACTTC. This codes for CAWRDRGSYEQYF.

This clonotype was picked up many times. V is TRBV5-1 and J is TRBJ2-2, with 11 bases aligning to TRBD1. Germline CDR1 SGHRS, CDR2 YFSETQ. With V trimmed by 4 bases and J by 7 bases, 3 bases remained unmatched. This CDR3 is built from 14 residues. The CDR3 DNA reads TGCGCCAGCAGCCGGACAGGGGGCAACGGGGAGCTGTTTTTT. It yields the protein CASSRTGGNGELFF.

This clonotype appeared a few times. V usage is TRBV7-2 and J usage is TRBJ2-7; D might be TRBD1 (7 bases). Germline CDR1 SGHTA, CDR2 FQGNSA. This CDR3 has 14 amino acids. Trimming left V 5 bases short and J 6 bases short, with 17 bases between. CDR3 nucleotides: TGTGCCAGCAGCCAGGCAGGGGGGTTCGGCGAGCAGTACTTC. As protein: CASSQAGGFGEQYF.

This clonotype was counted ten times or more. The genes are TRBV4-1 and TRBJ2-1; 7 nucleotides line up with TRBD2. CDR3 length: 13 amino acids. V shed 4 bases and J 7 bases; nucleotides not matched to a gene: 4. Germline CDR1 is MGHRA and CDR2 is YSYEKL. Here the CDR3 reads CASSLGGGNEQFF. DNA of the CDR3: TGCGCCAGCAGCCTGGGGGGGGGTAATGAGCAGTTCTTC.

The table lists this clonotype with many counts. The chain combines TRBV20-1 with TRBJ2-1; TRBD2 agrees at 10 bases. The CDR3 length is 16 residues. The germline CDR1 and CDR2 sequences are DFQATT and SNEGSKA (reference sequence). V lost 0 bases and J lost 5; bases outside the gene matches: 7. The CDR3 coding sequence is TGCAGTGCTAGAGATCTGGTTCTAGCGGGGGACAATGAGCAGTTCTTC. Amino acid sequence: CSARDLVLAGDNEQFF.

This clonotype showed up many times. CDR3 residues: CASTPGADTQYF. CDR3 DNA: TGTGCCAGCACCCCTGGGGCGGATACGCAGTATTTT. V usage is TRBV11-2 and J usage is TRBJ2-3; D might be TRBD1 (5 bases). The germline CDR1 and CDR2 sequences are SGHAT and FQNNGV. The CDR3 consists of 12 residues. The V end lost 7 bases, the J end lost 6 bases, and 11 bases lay between the germline ends.

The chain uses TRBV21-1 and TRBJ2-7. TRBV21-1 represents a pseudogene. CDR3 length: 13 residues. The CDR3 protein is CWFWHPWWGEQYF. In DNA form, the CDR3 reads TGTTGGTTCTGGCACCCATGGTGGGGCGAGCAGTACTTC.

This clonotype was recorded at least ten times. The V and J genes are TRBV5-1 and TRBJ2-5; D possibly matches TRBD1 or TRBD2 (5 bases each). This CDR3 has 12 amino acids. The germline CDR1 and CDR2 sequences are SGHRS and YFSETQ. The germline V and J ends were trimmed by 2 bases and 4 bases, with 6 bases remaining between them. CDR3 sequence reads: CASSFGAETQYF. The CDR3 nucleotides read TGCGCCAGCAGCTTCGGGGCAGAGACCCAGTACTTC.

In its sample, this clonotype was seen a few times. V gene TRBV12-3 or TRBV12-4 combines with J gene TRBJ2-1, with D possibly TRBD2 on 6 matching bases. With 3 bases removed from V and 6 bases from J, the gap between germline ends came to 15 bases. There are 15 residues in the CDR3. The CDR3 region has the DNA TGTGCCAGCAGTTTCCGGGCGGGAATGATCAATGAGCAGTTCTTC. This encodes CASSFRAGMINEQFF.

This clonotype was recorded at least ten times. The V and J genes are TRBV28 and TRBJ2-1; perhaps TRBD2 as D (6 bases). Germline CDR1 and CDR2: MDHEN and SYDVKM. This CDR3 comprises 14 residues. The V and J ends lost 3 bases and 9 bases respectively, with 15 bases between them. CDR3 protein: CASSFQPLAFEQFF. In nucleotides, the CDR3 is TGTGCCAGCAGTTTTCAGCCACTAGCATTTGAGCAGTTCTTC.